The 5 T cell receptor beta chains in this list originate from one sample, sequenced in a study of CD8 T cells in ankylosing spondylitis. TCRdb re-called the 5' RACE reads through MiXCR, storing one row per CDR3 protein. The top ten hold around 12% of the sample, which has some 130,000 distinct CDR3 sequences, 7.3% seen once. Sequencing input: blood, either unsorted or a sorted T cell fraction (not recorded which). The receptors shown here come from a female donor with ankylosing spondylitis or in good health (not recorded which).

This clonotype was detected many times. The chain is built from TRBV6-2 or TRBV6-3 and TRBJ2-5, with D possibly TRBD1 on 5 matching bases. Germline V gene lookup returns CDR1 MNHEY and CDR2 SVGEGT. V lost 6 bases, J lost 0 bases, and 17 bases lay in between. The CDR3 is 16 amino acids. The chain's CDR3 is CASSPGWQDNQETQYF. The CDR3 nucleotides are TGTGCCAGCAGCCCCGGTTGGCAGGACAACCAAGAGACCCAGTACTTC.

This clonotype was seen many times. The genes are TRBV5-1 and TRBJ2-2; D gene ambiguous. The CDR3 runs to 14 residues. Per germline, CDR1 SGHRS and CDR2 YFSETQ. V was cut by 3 bases and J by 6 bases, with 12 bases left in between. CDR3: CASSWAQRAGELFF. The CDR3 DNA is TGCGCCAGCAGCTGGGCCCAACGGGCCGGGGAGCTGTTTTTT.

This clonotype was recorded many times. The rearrangement uses TRBV5-4 and TRBJ1-2; the D is unclear. The germline V gene encodes CDR1 SGHNT and CDR2 YYREEE (reference sequence). V was clipped by 1 base and J by 6 bases, with 7 bases between them. The CDR3 covers 12 residues. As DNA, the CDR3 is TGTGCCAGCAGCTTGATCCCGGATGGCTACACCTTC. It translates to CASSLIPDGYTF.

This clonotype has a count of ten or more. The CDR3 protein is CSASAPGQGRGEAFF. The CDR3 DNA sequence: TGCAGTGCTTCTGCACCGGGACAGGGGAGAGGTGAAGCTTTCTTT. This chain connects TRBV20-1 to TRBJ1-1; 10 nucleotides agree with TRBD1. CDR1 and CDR2 (germline): DFQATT, SNEGSKA (reference sequence). The V segment lost 5 bases and the J segment 7 bases; nucleotides outside the gene matches: 13. The CDR3 sequence is 15 residues long.

This clonotype was detected many times. The chain links TRBV7-2 to TRBJ1-2; D is possibly TRBD1 (5 bases). Germline CDR1 and CDR2: SGHTA and FQGNSA. The CDR3 runs 15 residues. The V and J ends lost 1 base and 4 bases respectively, with 13 bases between them. CDR3 sequence reads: CASSLVSGNSYGYTF. CDR3 sequence (DNA): TGTGCCAGCAGCTTAGTATCAGGGAACAGCTATGGCTACACCTTC.